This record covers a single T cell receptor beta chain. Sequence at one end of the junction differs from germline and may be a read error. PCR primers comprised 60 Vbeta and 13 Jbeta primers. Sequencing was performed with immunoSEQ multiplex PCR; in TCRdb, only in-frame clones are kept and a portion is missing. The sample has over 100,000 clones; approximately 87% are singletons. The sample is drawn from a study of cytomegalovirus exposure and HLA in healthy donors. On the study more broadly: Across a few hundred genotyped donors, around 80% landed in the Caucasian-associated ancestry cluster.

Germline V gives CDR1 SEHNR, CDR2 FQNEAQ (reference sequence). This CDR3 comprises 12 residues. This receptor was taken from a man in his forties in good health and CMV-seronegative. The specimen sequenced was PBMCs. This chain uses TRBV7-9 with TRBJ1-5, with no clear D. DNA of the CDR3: TGTTCCAGCAGCCTAATTAATCAGCCCCAGCATTTT. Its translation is CSSSLINQPQHF.